These 8 T cell receptor beta chains share one sample of origin, sequenced in a study of cytomegalovirus exposure and HLA in healthy donors. The study ran its PCR with 60 Vbeta and 13 Jbeta primers. The data were produced by immunoSEQ multiplex PCR, yet TCRdb's version contains in-frame clones alone and is incomplete. The table has about 180,000 clones, roughly 80% seen once; the top ten hold approximately 13%. The specimen was PBMCs. Source of these receptors: a woman aged 50 to 60 in good health and CMV-seropositive.

The V gene is TRBV12-5, the J gene TRBJ2-3; 12 bases are a match to TRBD2. This CDR3 comprises 21 residues. V shed 2 bases and J 0 bases; nucleotides not matched to a gene: 15. Germline V gene data show CDR1 as LGHNT and CDR2 as FRNRAP. The CDR3 DNA reads TGTGCTAGTGGTTTGATAGGACTAGCGGGGATCTACAGTGCTAGCACAGATACGCAGTATTTT. It yields the protein CASGLIGLAGIYSASTDTQYF.

The chain carries TRBV30 and TRBJ1-3; D is unclear. The CDR3 length is 14 residues. From germline, CDR1 is GTSNPN and CDR2 SVGIG (reference sequence). The V gene lost 4 bases and the J gene lost 2 bases, with 12 bases spanning the gap. The CDR3 nucleotides are TGTGCCTGGAAGGGTGCGGGGACTGGAAACACCATATATTTT. Its translation is CAWKGAGTGNTIYF.

V usage is TRBV18 and J usage is TRBJ2-1, with 8 bases fitting TRBD1. The CDR3 loop spans 15 amino acids. Germline V gene sequence: CDR1 KGHSH, CDR2 LQKENI. J was trimmed by 10 bases and V by 6 bases; bases with no gene match: 14. The CDR3 protein is CASSFGTGLVGEQFF. DNA of the CDR3: TGTGCCAGCTCTTTTGGGACAGGCCTGGTGGGCGAGCAGTTCTTC.

The V call is TRBV2, the J call TRBJ2-7, with a tentative D call TRBD1 (6 bases). Germline assignment: CDR1 SNHLY and CDR2 FYNNEI. V lost 8 bases to trimming and J lost 1 base, with 9 bases between them. The CDR3 runs 12 residues. This CDR3 is CASGGLSYEQYF. In DNA, the CDR3 is TGTGCCAGCGGGGGCCTTTCCTACGAGCAGTACTTC.

Worth noting for this clone: This specimen includes other DNA sequences encoding the same CDR3. This chain joins TRBV2 and TRBJ1-2; tentative D call: TRBD1 (6 bases). The germline CDR1 and CDR2 sequences are SNHLY and FYNNEI. The CDR3 loop spans 14 amino acids. Between the trimmed V and J ends, which lost 5 bases and 0 bases, there was a span of 10 bases. Written as DNA, the CDR3 is TGTGCCAGCAGTTGGACAGTTCCTAACTATGGCTACACCTTC. Translation: CASSWTVPNYGYTF.

The genes are TRBV5-6 and TRBJ1-2; tentatively, D is TRBD1 (6 bases). The CDR3 has 17 amino acids. Between the trimmed V and J ends, which lost 4 bases and 0 bases, there was a span of 19 bases. Germline V gene lookup returns CDR1 SGHDT and CDR2 YYEEEE. The CDR3 DNA sequence: TGTGCCAGCAGCCTCGGACAGCGACAATTCTCTAACTATGGCTACACCTTC. This gives the protein CASSLGQRQFSNYGYTF.

This rearrangement joins TRBV11-2 to TRBJ1-2, with D uncertain. The germline V gene has CDR1 SGHAT and CDR2 FQNNGV. V lost 5 bases to trimming and J lost 1 base, with 5 bases between them. The CDR3 is made up of 12 amino acids. The CDR3 region is CASSPDNYGYTF. The CDR3 DNA reads as TGTGCCAGCAGCCCAGATAACTATGGCTACACCTTC.

The V and J genes are TRBV23-1 and TRBJ1-1, with 7 bases fitting TRBD1. TRBV23-1 falls under the ORF class, with uncertain function. The CDR3 length is 13 residues. The J segment lost 7 bases and the V segment lost 8 bases, leaving 10 bases of the junction unmatched. The CDR3 nucleotides read TGCGCCAGCTCCTCTTGGACAGGTAATGAAGCTTTCTTT. Protein product: CASSSWTGNEAFF.